A selection of T cell receptor beta chains follows, all from one sample in a study of beta chain features in type 1 diabetes. Profiled with immunoSEQ multiplex PCR; TCRdb holds only in-frame clones, not every one. This table holds 640,000 or so clones, around an eighth found once. The sequenced sample was naive CD4+ T cells from blood. The receptors were sampled from a man between 18 and 35 years old with type 1 diabetes. CDR3s include the opening cysteine and the closing phenylalanine or tryptophan. A D gene is named only where the DNA matches it firmly. Part of the rows lack a size; the others show once, few, many or a class for expanded clones.

CDR3 DNA	CDR3 protein	V gene	J gene	clone size	D gene
TGTGCCAGCAGCTCCTCGGCTTTTCTGTCCGAGCAGTACTTC	CASSSSAFLSEQYF	TRBV9	TRBJ2-7	few	.
TGTGCCAGCAGCTTACGACGGGGGAGCACAGATACGCAGTATTTT	CASSLRRGSTDTQYF	TRBV7-9	TRBJ2-3	few	.
TGTGCCAGCAAATCCGGGACAGATTTTTCCTACGAGCAGTACTTC	CASKSGTDFSYEQYF	TRBV25-1	TRBJ2-7	few	TRBD1
TGCGCCAGCAGCTTAGAAACTGAAGCTTTCTTT	CASSLETEAFF	TRBV5-1	TRBJ1-1	few	.
TGTGCCAGCAGTTTGGTAATATCTAACTATGGCTACACCTTC	CASSLVISNYGYTF	TRBV28	TRBJ1-2	.	.
TGCGCCAGCAGCTTGGGACATCCCCAAGAGACCCAGTACTTC	CASSLGHPQETQYF	TRBV5-1	TRBJ2-5	.	.
TGCAGCACGATGGACGGATCGAATTCACCCCTCCACTTT	CSTMDGSNSPLHF	TRBV29-1	TRBJ1-6	few	.
TGTGCCTGGAGTGTGGGCTCAAGCTCTGGAAACACCATATATTTT	CAWSVGSSSGNTIYF	TRBV30	TRBJ1-3	few	.
TGTGCCATCAGTGAGTCGGGCGCAAACACCGGGGAGCTGTTTTTT	CAISESGANTGELFF	TRBV10-3	TRBJ2-2	.	.
TGTGCCAGCAGGGCCCGGGGGCCTAGCAATCAGCCCCAGCATTTT	CASRARGPSNQPQHF	TRBV25-1	TRBJ1-5	.	.
TGCGCCAGCAGCCAAGAGGAAGGGGGCGAGGACCAGCCCCAGCATTTT	CASSQEEGGEDQPQHF	TRBV4-1	TRBJ1-5	.	TRBD1
TGCGCCAGCAGCCAAACAGGGTTGGACGAGCAGTACTTC	CASSQTGLDEQYF	TRBV4-1	TRBJ2-7	.	.
TGTGCCAGCAGCTCCAGACGGACAGGCCTTTCCTACGAGCAGTACTTC	CASSSRRTGLSYEQYF	TRBV7-9	TRBJ2-7	.	TRBD1
TGCGCCAGCAGCCAGGGAATAATGAACACTGAAGCTTTCTTT	CASSQGIMNTEAFF	TRBV4-1	TRBJ1-1	.	.
TGTGCCTGGAGTGGGACAGCGGTCGATCAGCCCCAGCATTTT	CAWSGTAVDQPQHF	TRBV30	TRBJ1-5	.	.
TGCAGCGTTGGCCCGAGACTAACAGATACGCAGTATTTT	CSVGPRLTDTQYF	TRBV29-1	TRBJ2-3	few	.
TGTGCCTGGAGTAATATGGGGGACAATGAGCAGTTCTTC	CAWSNMGDNEQFF	TRBV30	TRBJ2-1	.	.
TGTGCCAGCAGCCCACAGGGGGCCTGGAATTCACCCCTCCACTTT	CASSPQGAWNSPLHF	TRBV11-3	TRBJ1-6	few	TRBD1
TGCGCCAGCAGCCAGGGACAGACAAACATCAATGAGCAGTTCTTC	CASSQGQTNINEQFF	TRBV5-1	TRBJ2-1	.	TRBD1
TGTGCCTGGAGTAGGGGAAATAACTACGAGCAGTACTTC	CAWSRGNNYEQYF	TRBV30	TRBJ2-7	few	.
TGTGCCTGGAGTTCCCAGGTCCACGAGCAGTACTTC	CAWSSQVHEQYF	TRBV30	TRBJ2-7	.	.
TGTGCCTGGAGTACCTGGACGAATCCCTACGAGCAGTACTTC	CAWSTWTNPYEQYF	TRBV30	TRBJ2-7	.	.
TGTGCCAGCAGTGAATATATGGGGCCCACTAACTATGGCTACACCTTC	CASSEYMGPTNYGYTF	TRBV25-1	TRBJ1-2	few	.
TGCAGCGTTGAGAGAGGCCCATGGGACACTGAAGCTTTCTTT	CSVERGPWDTEAFF	TRBV29-1	TRBJ1-1	few	.
TGCAGTGCTAGAAAGGGTGGCGAGCAGTACTTC	CSARKGGEQYF	TRBV20-1	TRBJ2-7	few	.
TGTGCCAGCAGTTCCGGGACAGGGGCTGGGAATGAGCAGTTCTTC	CASSSGTGAGNEQFF	TRBV28	TRBJ2-1	few	TRBD1
TGTGCCAGCAGTTCAAGCGGGGTGGGCACAGATACGCAGTATTTT	CASSSSGVGTDTQYF	TRBV6-6	TRBJ2-3	.	TRBD2
TGTGCCAGCAGTGAGGGGACAGGGCGTTTCTACACCTTC	CASSEGTGRFYTF	TRBV2	TRBJ1-2	few	TRBD1
TGTGCCAGCAGCGGATACTTGAACACTGAAGCTTTCTTT	CASSGYLNTEAFF	TRBV6-6	TRBJ1-1	.	.
TGTGCCATCAGTGGAGAAATCGAAGAGACCCAGTACTTC	CAISGEIEETQYF	TRBV10-3	TRBJ2-5	.	.
TGTGCCTGGGACAGGAACAGGATACCCTCTGGGGCCAACGTCCTGACTTTC	CAWDRNRIPSGANVLTF	TRBV30	TRBJ2-6	few	.
TGCGCCAGCAGCCGGGACGGACTATATGGCTACACCTTC	CASSRDGLYGYTF	TRBV4-1	TRBJ1-2	few	.
TGTGCCAGCAGTTTCTCGGGACAGGAAGCTTTCTTT	CASSFSGQEAFF	TRBV28	TRBJ1-1	.	TRBD1
TGTGCTAGCAGCTTTGCCACGTACCGGGGTCTTAACACCGGGGAGCTGTTTTTT	CASSFATYRGLNTGELFF	TRBV7-7	TRBJ2-2	few	.
TGTGCCACCGCAAGCTCCGTGGAGACCCAGTACTTC	CATASSVETQYF	TRBV7-9	TRBJ2-5	.	.
TGTGCCAGCAGCTTGGACAGGTCCTACGAGCAGTACTTC	CASSLDRSYEQYF	TRBV5-4	TRBJ2-7	.	.
TGTGCCAGCAGCTTGCTGGCGGGGGGAGGCACAGATACGCAGTATTTT	CASSLLAGGGTDTQYF	TRBV5-6	TRBJ2-3	few	TRBD2
TGTGCCAGCAGGACCGGGACCGGGGGGTATGGCTACACCTTC	CASRTGTGGYGYTF	TRBV27	TRBJ1-2	few	.
TGCAGCGTTGGCACAGACCTCAATCAGCCCCAGCATTTT	CSVGTDLNQPQHF	TRBV29-1	TRBJ1-5	.	.
TGTGCCACCAGACACATCTCCTCCTACAATGAGCAGTTCTTC	CATRHISSYNEQFF	TRBV15	TRBJ2-1	.	.
TGTGCCAGCAGTTTATTCCTCGCCTATGGCTACACCTTC	CASSLFLAYGYTF	TRBV27	TRBJ1-2	.	.
TGTGCCAGCAGCGTAACCGGGGACTATGGCTACACCTTC	CASSVTGDYGYTF	TRBV9	TRBJ1-2	.	.
TGTGCCAGCAGCTTACAGGTCACCGGGGAGCTGTTTTTT	CASSLQVTGELFF	TRBV7-9	TRBJ2-2	few	.
TGTGCCAGTAGTCCCCGGCAGAATTTCTACGAGCAGTACTTC	CASSPRQNFYEQYF	TRBV19	TRBJ2-7	.	.
TGTGCCAGCAGCACAGGGGTTGGCGAAAAACTGTTTTTT	CASSTGVGEKLFF	TRBV6-5	TRBJ1-4	.	TRBD1
TGTGCCAGTAGTTCTCGGGACAGGGGTGGCAATGAGCAGTTCTTC	CASSSRDRGGNEQFF	TRBV19	TRBJ2-1	.	TRBD1
TGTGCCAGCAGCGTGATGGACAGGGAGGGGGAGACCCAGTACTTC	CASSVMDREGETQYF	TRBV9	TRBJ2-5	few	.
TGTGCCAGCAGCTTGGCCGGGGCAGGGATGAACACTGAAGCTTTCTTT	CASSLAGAGMNTEAFF	TRBV5-4	TRBJ1-1	.	.
TGTGCCAGTAGTTCTAGGACTCTCCCTGCTACGCAGTATTTT	CASSSRTLPATQYF	TRBV19	TRBJ2-3	few	.
TGTGCCAGCAGCCCCGGGACAGGGGGCCTTGGGGAGCAGTACTTC	CASSPGTGGLGEQYF	TRBV27	TRBJ2-7	.	TRBD1